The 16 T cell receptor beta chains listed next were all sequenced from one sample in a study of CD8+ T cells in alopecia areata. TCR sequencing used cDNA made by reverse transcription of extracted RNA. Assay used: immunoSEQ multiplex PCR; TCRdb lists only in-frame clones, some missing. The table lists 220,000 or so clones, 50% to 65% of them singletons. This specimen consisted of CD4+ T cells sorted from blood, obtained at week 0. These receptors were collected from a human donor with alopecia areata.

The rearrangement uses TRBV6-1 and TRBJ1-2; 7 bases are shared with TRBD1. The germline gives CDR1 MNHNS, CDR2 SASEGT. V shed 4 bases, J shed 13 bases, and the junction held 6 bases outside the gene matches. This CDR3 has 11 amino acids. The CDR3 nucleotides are TGTGCCAGCAGTGGCACAGGGGAGGGCACCTTC. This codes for CASSGTGEGTF.

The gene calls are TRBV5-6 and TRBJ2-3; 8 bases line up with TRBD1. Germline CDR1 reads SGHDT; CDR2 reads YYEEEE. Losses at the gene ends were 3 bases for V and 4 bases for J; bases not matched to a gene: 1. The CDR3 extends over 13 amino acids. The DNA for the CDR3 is TGTGCCAGCAGCTGGACAGGGTCAGATACGCAGTATTTT. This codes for CASSWTGSDTQYF.

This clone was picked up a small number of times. The CDR3: CASSPDARPNNEQFF. DNA of the CDR3: TGTGCCAGCAGTCCCGACGCTAGACCAAACAATGAGCAGTTCTTC. The chain recombines TRBV25-1 with TRBJ2-1; D gene ambiguous. There are 15 residues in the CDR3. Germline V CDR1 and CDR2: MGHDK, SYGVNS. With 5 bases removed from V and 5 bases from J, the gap between germline ends came to 16 bases.

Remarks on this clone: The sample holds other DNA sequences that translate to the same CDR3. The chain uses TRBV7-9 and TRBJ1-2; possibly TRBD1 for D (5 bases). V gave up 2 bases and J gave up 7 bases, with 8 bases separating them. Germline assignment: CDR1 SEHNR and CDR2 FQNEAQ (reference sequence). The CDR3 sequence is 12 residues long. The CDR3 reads CASSLPQGGYTF. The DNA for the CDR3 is TGTGCCAGCAGCTTACCTCAGGGTGGCTACACCTTC.

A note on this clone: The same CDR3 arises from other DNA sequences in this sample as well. The CDR3 DNA is TGTGCCTGGAGTGGACAGGGTTCCTACGAGCAGTACTTC. Its protein is CAWSGQGSYEQYF. This chain links TRBV30 with TRBJ2-7; 7 bases are shared with TRBD1. Per the germline V gene, CDR1 is GTSNPN and CDR2 is SVGIG (reference sequence). V lost 1 base, J lost 1 base, and 1 base stayed unmatched. This CDR3 spans 13 amino acids.

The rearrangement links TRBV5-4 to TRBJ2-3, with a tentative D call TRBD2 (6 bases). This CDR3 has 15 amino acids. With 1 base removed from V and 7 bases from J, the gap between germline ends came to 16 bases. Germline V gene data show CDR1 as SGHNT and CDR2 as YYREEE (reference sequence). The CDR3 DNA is TGTGCCAGCAGCTTGATTACCAGGGAGGTAAATACGCAGTATTTT. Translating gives CASSLITREVNTQYF.

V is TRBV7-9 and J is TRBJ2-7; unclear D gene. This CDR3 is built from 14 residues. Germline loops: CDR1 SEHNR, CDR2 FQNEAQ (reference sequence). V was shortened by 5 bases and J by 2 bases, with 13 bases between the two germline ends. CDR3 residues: CASSTGQPPYEQYF. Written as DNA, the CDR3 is TGTGCCAGCAGCACCGGCCAGCCCCCCTACGAGCAGTACTTC.

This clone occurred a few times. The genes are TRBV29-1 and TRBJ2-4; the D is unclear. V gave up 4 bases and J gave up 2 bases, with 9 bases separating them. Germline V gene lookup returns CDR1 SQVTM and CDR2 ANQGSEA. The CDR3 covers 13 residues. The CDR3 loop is CSVGEVSKNIQYF. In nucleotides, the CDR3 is TGCAGCGTTGGTGAAGTCTCCAAAAACATTCAGTACTTC.

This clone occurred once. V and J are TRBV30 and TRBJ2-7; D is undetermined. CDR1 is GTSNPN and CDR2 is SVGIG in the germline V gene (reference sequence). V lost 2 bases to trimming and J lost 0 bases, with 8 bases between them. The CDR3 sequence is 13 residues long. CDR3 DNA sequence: TGTGCCTGGAGTTATAAGAACTCCTACGAGCAGTACTTC. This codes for CAWSYKNSYEQYF.

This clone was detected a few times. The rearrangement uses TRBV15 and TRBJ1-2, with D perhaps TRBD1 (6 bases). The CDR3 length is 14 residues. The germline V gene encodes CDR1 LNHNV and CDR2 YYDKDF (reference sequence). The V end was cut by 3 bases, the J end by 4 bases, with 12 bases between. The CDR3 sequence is CATSRVQGVYGYTF. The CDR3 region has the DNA TGTGCCACCAGCAGGGTACAGGGAGTCTATGGCTACACCTTC.

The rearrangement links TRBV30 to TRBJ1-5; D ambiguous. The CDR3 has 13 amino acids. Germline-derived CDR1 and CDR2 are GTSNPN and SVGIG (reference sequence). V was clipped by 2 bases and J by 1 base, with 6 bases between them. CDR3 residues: CAWSRRSNQPQHF. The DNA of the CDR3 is TGTGCCTGGAGTCGGCGGAGCAATCAGCCCCAGCATTTT.

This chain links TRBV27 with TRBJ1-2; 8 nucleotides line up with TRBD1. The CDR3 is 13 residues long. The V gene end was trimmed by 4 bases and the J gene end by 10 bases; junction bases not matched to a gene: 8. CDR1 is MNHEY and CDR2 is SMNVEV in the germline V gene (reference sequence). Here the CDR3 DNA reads TGTGCCAGCAGTTGGGGACAGGAATACCACTACACCTTC. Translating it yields CASSWGQEYHYTF.

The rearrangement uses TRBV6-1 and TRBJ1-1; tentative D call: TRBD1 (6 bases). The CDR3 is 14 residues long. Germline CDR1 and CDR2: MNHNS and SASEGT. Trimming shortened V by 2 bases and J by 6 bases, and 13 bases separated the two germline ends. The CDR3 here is CASSERRGVPEAFF. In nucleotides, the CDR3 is TGTGCCAGCAGTGAACGCAGGGGTGTCCCTGAAGCTTTCTTT.

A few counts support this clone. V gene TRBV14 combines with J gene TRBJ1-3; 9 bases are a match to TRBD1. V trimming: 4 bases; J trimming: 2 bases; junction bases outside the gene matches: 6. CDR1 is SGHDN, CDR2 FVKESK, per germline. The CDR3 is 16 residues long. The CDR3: CASSLPGTGPGNTIYF. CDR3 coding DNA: TGTGCCAGCAGCCTTCCCGGGACAGGGCCTGGAAACACCATATATTTT.

CDR3 nucleotides: TGTGCCAGCAGCTTGCGGGGCACCGGGGAGCTGTTTTTT. It is translated as CASSLRGTGELFF. This chain uses TRBV7-3 with TRBJ2-2; perhaps TRBD2 as D (6 bases). CDR3 length: 13 amino acids. Germline-derived CDR1 and CDR2 are SGHTA and FQGTGA. V was shortened by 3 bases and J by 4 bases, with 6 bases between the two germline ends.

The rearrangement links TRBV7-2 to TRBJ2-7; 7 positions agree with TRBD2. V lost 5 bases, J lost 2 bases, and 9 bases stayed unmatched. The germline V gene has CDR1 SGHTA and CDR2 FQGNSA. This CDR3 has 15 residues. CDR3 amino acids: CASSNGASGAYEQYF. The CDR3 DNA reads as TGTGCCAGCAGCAATGGGGCTAGCGGCGCCTACGAGCAGTACTTC.